The T cell receptor beta chain under discussion was sequenced for a study of shared clonotypes between healthy human individuals. Findings of the study overall: Generation probabilities of non-shared clonotypes were lower (relative to those shared by all four donors).

Trimming stripped 5 bases from V and 8 bases from J, with 13 bases between. There are 11 residues in the CDR3. Germline V lookup: CDR1 DFQATT, CDR2 SNEGSKA (reference sequence). Both subsets, CD45RA+ naive and CD45RA-negative memory, were split from the CD4+ cells. This clone showed up just a few times. Antigen unknown. Other DNA sequences within the sample encode an identical CDR3. Data came from immunoSEQ multiplex PCR; TCRdb stores just in-frame clones and leaves some out. The top ten hold 0.36% of the sample, which has around 2.5 million clones, more than 85% seen once. The TCR was taken from a young man in good health. Some clones in this sample may be carry-over from other donors' samples. The chain links TRBV20-1 to TRBJ2-7; D is possibly TRBD1 or TRBD2 (6 bases each). The sample comprised naive CD4+ T cells from PBMCs. The subset was: CD45RA+ positively selected. Here the CDR3 DNA reads TGCAGTGCTTCGGGACGGGGGCAGCAGTACTTC. It specifies CSASGRGQQYF.